A selection of T cell receptor beta chains follows, all from one sample in a study of shared clonotypes between healthy human individuals. Libraries were prepared by immunoSEQ multiplex PCR; TCRdb keeps only in-frame clonotypes and omits some of them. The sample includes around 2.5 million clones, 93% of them seen just once. Sequencing used naive CD4+ T cells from PBMCs. Receptors were obtained from a man younger than 35 in good health. Some clones in this sample may be carry-over from other donors' samples. CDR3s include the opening cysteine and the closing phenylalanine or tryptophan. A D gene is named only where the DNA matches it firmly. The size entry is marked missing in some rows and otherwise reads once, few, many or a size class.

CASRPTATGVKAKNIQYF,TRBV28,TRBD1,.
CASSYSRLVYNEKLFF,TRBV6-5,.,.
CASSPQGSYNEQFF,TRBV18,.,once
CASTPGGALTNYGYTF,TRBV28,.,.
CASSKYSGISGYTF,TRBV21-1,.,.
CASSSPHGNEPQHF,TRBV28,.,.
CASSTKGGVTEAFF,TRBV7-9,.,.
CASSKGGTGADTQYF,TRBV5-4,.,.
CASRGRAGGYPNTGELFF,TRBV28,TRBD1,.
CASSSLAGWADTQYF,TRBV5-4,TRBD2,.
CASSRTSGTSYNEQFF,TRBV14,TRBD2,.
CASSPLAGNPTDTQYF,TRBV2,TRBD2,.
CASSPGRNSYNEQFF,TRBV5-4,TRBD2,.
CASSLTSGGPGTQYF,TRBV27,TRBD2,.
CASSLMAGEIHEQYF,TRBV7-3,.,.
CASSLAQGHEQFF,TRBV28,.,.
CATKEGGGNQPQHF,TRBV6-1,.,few
CASVDDRTPNYGYTF,TRBV2,.,.
CARQGAYRNSPLHF,TRBV2,TRBD1,.
CPSETQPQHF,TRBV20-1,.,.
CASRARQGNSPLHF,TRBV2,.,.
CASSLLAGGADTQYF,TRBV5-1,TRBD2,once
CASTPRGPGPYNEQFF,TRBV5-1,.,.
CASSSGQGGNTIYF,TRBV5-1,TRBD1,.
CASSLGRTGYGYTF,TRBV7-9,.,.
CATSRGENTGELFF,TRBV15,.,.
CASSLDPGKQFF,TRBV7-9,.,.
CASSLVGRGPGYGYTF,TRBV7-2,.,.
CASSEQSYTEAFF,TRBV10-2,.,few
CASRDRGSYEQYF,TRBV25-1,TRBD1,.
CASSPSGTAHYEQYF,TRBV9,TRBD1,.
CASSPPGQGAYEQYF,TRBV18,TRBD1,.
CASSQDNTGAAYGYTF,TRBV4-1,TRBD1,.
CASSPLMNTEAFF,TRBV7-7,.,.
CASSLTTGANGYTF,TRBV5-1,TRBD1,.
CASSVEATGHSGTQYF,TRBV9,TRBD1,.
CAWSVGNTQYF,TRBV30,.,.
CASSSTRNTEAFF,TRBV19,.,.
CASSQHRGSGSRETQYF,TRBV4-1,TRBD2,.
CASSYDHGISYEQYF,TRBV6-5,.,.
CASSTLTGANVLTF,TRBV9,.,.
CASSPPRGGSGANVLTF,TRBV18,TRBD2,.
CAWREPGTSNWQYF,TRBV30,.,.
CSVGVRAGANTEAFF,TRBV29-1,.,.
CASSLRTGVNEKLFF,TRBV28,TRBD1,.
CASSLAVGVGAGNTIYF,TRBV7-8,.,.
CASSWDGLAGMGNTGELFF,TRBV7-3,TRBD2,.
CASKVQALSASSYEQYF,TRBV27,.,.
CASTLGGSGSYEQYF,TRBV28,TRBD2,.
CASSRDSEAF,TRBV18,TRBD1,once
CASSVDPTKGLNEQFF,TRBV9,.,few
CASSLENTEAFF,TRBV28,.,.
CASSQGSPANYGYTF,TRBV4-3,.,few
CASSIRAGSYNEQFF,TRBV11-2,.,.
CASSSGVPPRAQYF,TRBV5-6,.,.
CSVGRRVAGDGYTF,TRBV29-1,.,.
CASSPKRAPARGLGNTIYF,TRBV9,.,.
CASSRAGPPPEQYF,TRBV14,.,.
CASNSAGDSTYEQYF,TRBV19,.,.